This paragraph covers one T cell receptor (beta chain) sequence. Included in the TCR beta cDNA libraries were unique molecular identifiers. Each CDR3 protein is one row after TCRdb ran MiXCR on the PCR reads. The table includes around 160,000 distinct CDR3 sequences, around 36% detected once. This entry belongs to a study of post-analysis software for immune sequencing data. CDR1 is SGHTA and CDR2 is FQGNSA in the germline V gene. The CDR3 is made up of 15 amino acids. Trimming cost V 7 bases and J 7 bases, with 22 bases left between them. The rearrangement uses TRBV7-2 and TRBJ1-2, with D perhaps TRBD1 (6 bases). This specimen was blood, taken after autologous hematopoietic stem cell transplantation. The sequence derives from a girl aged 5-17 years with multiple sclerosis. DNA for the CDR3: TGTGCCAGCATCCTGGACAGCCCGGGTCGGGGTGGCTACACCTTC. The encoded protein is CASILDSPGRGGYTF.